This T cell receptor (beta chain) stems from a study of cytomegalovirus exposure and HLA in healthy donors. Use of 60 Vbeta and 13 Jbeta primers characterized the PCR. This table comes from immunoSEQ multiplex PCR, and its TCRdb copy is limited to in-frame clones, with some not included. This sample's table reports fewer than 30,000 clones. The CDR3 sequence is 13 residues long. Trimming took 6 bases from V and 0 from J, leaving 9 bases between them. From germline, CDR1 is GTSNPN and CDR2 SVGIG (reference sequence). What was sequenced was PBMCs. The TCR comes from a man aged 25-45 years in good health and CMV-seronegative. The chain is built from TRBV30 and TRBJ1-3; D remains unclear. The CDR3: CACPFLSGNTIYF. The CDR3 DNA follows: TGTGCCTGTCCTTTCCTCTCTGGAAACACCATATATTTT.